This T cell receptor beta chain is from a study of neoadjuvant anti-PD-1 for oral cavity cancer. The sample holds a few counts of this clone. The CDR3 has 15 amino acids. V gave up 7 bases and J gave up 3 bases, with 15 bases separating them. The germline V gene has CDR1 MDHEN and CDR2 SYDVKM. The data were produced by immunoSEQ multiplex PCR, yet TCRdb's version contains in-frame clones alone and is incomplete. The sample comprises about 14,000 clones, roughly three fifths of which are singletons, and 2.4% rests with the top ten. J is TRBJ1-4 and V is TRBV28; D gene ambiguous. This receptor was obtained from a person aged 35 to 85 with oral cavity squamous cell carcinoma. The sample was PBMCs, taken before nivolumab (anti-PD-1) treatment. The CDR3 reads CASIGADKANEKLFF. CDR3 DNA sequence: TGTGCCAGCATTGGCGCCGACAAGGCTAATGAAAAACTGTTTTTT.